These T cell receptor beta chains were read from a single sample in a study of human T cells and chemical hapten exposure. TCRdb re-called the 5' RACE reads through MiXCR, storing one row per CDR3 protein. The table includes under 85,000 distinct CDR3 sequences, more than 7.5% detected once. The receptors were sampled from a male donor in good health. Both conserved end residues are trimmed from each CDR3.

V gene,CDR3 protein
TRBV19,ASSIGLSRYEQY
TRBV4-1,ASSQGQGGRGNTIY
TRBV5-1,ASSLAGGQSSYEQY
TRBV20-1,SARDPSDVYNEQF
TRBV5-6,ASSLGLSTGTSTDTQY
TRBV6-1,ASTRVNEQY
TRBV20-1,SARDSVGLDGYT
TRBV6-5,ASRAGSNSNQPQH
TRBV6-2/TRBV6-3,ASRVRQETQY
TRBV10-2,ASSESLGLDVSNQPQH
TRBV6-5,ASSSAGTNYGYT
TRBV20-1,SATTDGNTYEQY
TRBV2,ASSARGGQPQH
TRBV19,ASSKGSGANVLT
TRBV6-5,ASSYRGLSEAF
TRBV20-1,SALPGTSGRAYNEQF
TRBV9,ASSVGDGNQPQH
TRBV7-2,ASSLPTTENIQY
TRBV18,ASSPKTGQGSSYNEQF
TRBV20-1,SARVRLIAEQF
TRBV5-1,ASSLGGGSETQY
TRBV7-9,ASSLGTANTEAF
TRBV12-3/TRBV12-4,ASRFGTAGGYT
TRBV19,ASSSGQTGSGANVLT
TRBV5-1,ASSLGLQGPLAKNIQY
TRBV4-2,ASSQEWLAADEQY
TRBV7-2,ASSLPPLQEFETQY
TRBV6-4,ASSVGAGTGELF
TRBV7-2,ASSLVPGAGREQY
TRBV14,ASSQYRGTYNEQF
TRBV11-2,ASSPASQAAGETQY
TRBV15,ATSFVSTDTQY
TRBV20-1,SARDSQGGNTIY
TRBV6-2/TRBV6-3,ASSFFGSGRGLANTEAF
TRBV5-1,ASSSRSYGYT
TRBV29-1,SVDGPNTGELF
TRBV28,ASTLGGASVYEQF
TRBV14,ASSQDFKSLPYNEQF
TRBV27,ASSFGGLRQPQH
TRBV29-1,SVEYRGSNYGYT
TRBV10-3,AIRDRDLEGDTQY
TRBV2,ASSDSTSGGPKEF
TRBV12-3/TRBV12-4,ASSLLGGTDTQY
TRBV7-2,ASRQNNEKLF
TRBV27,ASSLDYTSYNEQF
TRBV29-1,SVSGPASRVANTGELF